The 15 T cell receptor beta chains presented below share a single source sample, sequenced in a study of shared clonotypes between healthy human individuals. Only in-frame clones appear in the TCRdb table, and some are missing; sequencing was by immunoSEQ multiplex PCR. The sample lists 950,000 to 1,100,000 clones, about four fifths occurring once. Sequencing was done on a sample of memory CD4+ T cells from PBMCs. Subset specified: CD45RA-negative fraction. The receptors here all came from a man younger than 35 in good health. Some clones in this sample may be carry-over from other donors' samples.

The chain couples TRBV7-9 to TRBJ1-1; D unresolved. Per germline, CDR1 SEHNR and CDR2 FQNEAQ (reference sequence). Trimming cost V 10 bases and J 1 base, with 7 bases left between them. This CDR3 region has 11 residues. The CDR3 DNA reads as TGTGCCATGGGTGGGAACACTGAAGCTTTCTTT. Translation gives CAMGGNTEAFF. Filled out from reference TRBV7-9 and TRBJ1-1, the complete variable domain reads DTGVSQNPRHKITKRGQNVTFRCDPISEHNRLYWYRQTLGQGPEFLTYFQNEAQLEKSRLLSDRFSAERPKGSFSTLEIQRTEQGDSAMYLCAMGGNTEAFFGQGTRLTVV.

CDR3 sequence reads: CASSLEADSNQPQHF. The CDR3 DNA reads as TGTGCCAGCAGCTTAGAGGCAGATAGCAATCAGCCCCAGCATTTT. The chain is built from TRBV7-8 and TRBJ1-5; D is ambiguous. CDR3 size: 15 residues. Germline CDR1 and CDR2: SGHVS and FQNEAQ. Trimming removed 1 base at V and 0 bases at J, with 7 bases between.

This clone was recorded only once. This chain connects TRBV6-1 to TRBJ1-5; D is ambiguous. V lost 0 bases, J lost 6 bases, and 12 bases lay in between. This CDR3 comprises 15 residues. Germline V gives CDR1 MNHNS, CDR2 SASEGT. CDR3 residues: CASSEAVGEGQPQHF. The CDR3, as DNA: TGTGCCAGCAGTGAAGCCGTCGGGGAGGGTCAGCCCCAGCATTTT.

This clone was seen repeatedly, ten times or more. This rearrangement joins TRBV2 to TRBJ2-1; 10 bases map to TRBD2. The V gene's germline CDR1 is SNHLY and CDR2 FYNNEI. V gave up 5 bases and J gave up 5 bases; unmatched junction bases: 9. This CDR3 is 16 amino acids long. In DNA, the CDR3 is TGTGCCAGCAGTCCCCGGACTAGCGGAGGGAACAATGAGCAGTTCTTC. This sequence encodes CASSPRTSGGNNEQFF.

The chain combines TRBV5-1 with TRBJ2-7; TRBD2 matches at 11 bases. In germline, CDR1 is SGHRS, CDR2 YFSETQ. V lost 3 bases to trimming and J lost 4 bases; unmatched junction nucleotides: 9. CDR3 length: 16 residues. The CDR3 sequence: CASSSGTSGRQYEQYF. Written as DNA, the CDR3 is TGCGCCAGCAGCTCGGGTACTAGCGGGAGACAGTACGAGCAGTACTTC.

V is TRBV27 and J is TRBJ2-1, with unresolved D. The germline V gene has CDR1 MNHEY and CDR2 SMNVEV (reference sequence). This CDR3 contains 16 residues. V was pared by 4 bases and J by 3 bases, with 16 bases between. CDR3 protein: CASSSFYSPLYNEQFF. CDR3 in DNA: TGTGCCAGCAGTTCATTCTACAGCCCCCTCTACAATGAGCAGTTCTTC.

The rearrangement links TRBV4-2 to TRBJ2-4; 9 positions match TRBD1. The germline gives CDR1 LGHNA, CDR2 YNFKEQ. The CDR3 totals 17 residues. V was clipped by 3 bases and J by 0 bases; unmatched bases: 6. CDR3 DNA: TGTGCCAGCAGCCAGCCGGGACAGGGTATAGCCAAAAACATTCAGTACTTC. This sequence encodes CASSQPGQGIAKNIQYF.

This chain links TRBV4-2 with TRBJ1-3; no clear D. The CDR3 is made up of 17 amino acids. CDR1 LGHNA and CDR2 YNFKEQ come from the germline V gene. The V end was cut by 0 bases, the J end by 1 base, with 13 bases between. In DNA, the CDR3 is TGTGCCAGCAGCCAAGAGATCCTAGGTGGTTCTGGAAACACCATATATTTT. Protein product: CASSQEILGGSGNTIYF.

The chain joins TRBV10-3 to TRBJ2-3, with 9 bases identical to TRBD1. V dropped 6 bases and J dropped 2; count of bases not matched to a gene: 3. CDR1 is ENHRY and CDR2 is SYGVKD in the germline V gene. The CDR3 length is 14 residues. CDR3 bases: TGTGCCATCAGCGGGACAGGGAACACAGATACGCAGTATTTT. Translating gives CAISGTGNTDTQYF.

The rearrangement uses TRBV21-1 and TRBJ2-4. TRBV21-1 is described as a pseudogene. The CDR3 length is 18 residues. In DNA, the CDR3 is TGTGCCAGCAGCAAAAGCGATTTAGTCGGGGACCAAATGAACATTCAGTACTTC. Translating gives CASSKSDLVGDQMNIQYF.

The rearrangement uses TRBV13 and TRBJ2-1; TRBD2 matches at 7 bases. CDR1 PRHDT and CDR2 FYEKMQ come from the germline V gene (reference sequence). CDR3 length: 14 residues. V gave up 6 bases and J gave up 12 bases; unmatched junction bases: 14. The CDR3 region has the DNA TGTGCCAGCAGACGGGCATCGCGGGAGAGGTGGCAGTTCTTC. Translation: CASRRASRERWQFF.

This chain links TRBV30 with TRBJ2-7; the match to TRBD2 covers 13 bases. Germline V lookup: CDR1 GTSNPN, CDR2 SVGIG (reference sequence). This CDR3 is built from 14 residues. The V and J ends lost 6 bases and 7 bases, in that order; junction bases with no gene match: 9. The CDR3 DNA reads TGTGCCTGTATTGGACTAGCGGGAGCCGGTGAGCAGTACTTC. This encodes CACIGLAGAGEQYF. Full variable domain (rest looked up from reference TRBV30 and TRBJ2-7): SQTIHQWPATLVQPVGSPLSLECTVEGTSNPNLYWYRQAAGRGLQLLFYSVGIGQISSEVPQNLSASRPQDRQFILSSKKLLLSDSGFYLCACIGLAGAGEQYFGPGTRLTVT.

This chain uses TRBV7-8 with TRBJ1-1; D might be TRBD1 (5 bases). This CDR3 has 13 amino acids. Trimming shortened V by 5 bases and J by 1 base, and 8 bases separated the two germline ends. Germline CDR1 SGHVS, CDR2 FQNEAQ. The CDR3 DNA sequence: TGTGCCAGCAGCATCGACAGGAACACTGAAGCTTTCTTT. This gives the protein CASSIDRNTEAFF.

The V and J genes are TRBV6-5 and TRBJ2-1; D ambiguous. Germline V gives CDR1 MNHEY, CDR2 SVGAGI. The CDR3 sequence is 14 residues long. V was shortened by 8 bases and J by 8 bases, with 19 bases between the two germline ends. The CDR3 sequence is CASRSGPAQHEQFF. The CDR3 DNA is TGTGCCAGCCGATCTGGACCGGCTCAGCATGAGCAGTTCTTC.

The chain uses TRBV2 and TRBJ1-5; D is possibly TRBD1 (5 bases). Germline V gene data show CDR1 as SNHLY and CDR2 as FYNNEI. This CDR3 comprises 14 residues. V shed 3 bases and J shed 6 bases, with 12 bases lying between them. The CDR3 DNA sequence: TGTGCCAGCAGTGACAGGGTAGCTACTCAGCCCCAGCATTTT. Encoded protein: CASSDRVATQPQHF.